The 14 T cell receptor beta chains given below trace back to one sample, sequenced in a study of blood T cell repertoires in COVID-19. Clones were read by immunoSEQ multiplex PCR, and TCRdb kept only the in-frame ones, dropping some. The sample includes 200,000 or so clones, approximately 81% of them seen just once. Sequencing was done on a sample of peripheral blood. The source is a human donor in a cohort sampled during active COVID-19.

This chain links TRBV18 with TRBJ1-1; 8 nucleotides line up with TRBD1. The CDR3 is 15 amino acids. With 6 bases clipped from V and 1 base from J, the junction kept 7 bases outside the gene matches. The germline gives CDR1 KGHSH, CDR2 LQKENI. The CDR3 coding sequence is TGTGCCAGCTCCTCCCGGACAGGGCAGAACACTGAAGCTTTCTTT. Amino acids: CASSSRTGQNTEAFF.

This clone was observed a single time. Here the CDR3 reads CASSLAGQGIAGYTF. The CDR3 bases are TGTGCCAGCAGCTTAGCGGGACAGGGGATAGCTGGCTACACCTTC. The chain employs TRBV7-9 and TRBJ1-2, with 10 bases lining up with TRBD1. The CDR3 is 15 amino acids. V trimming: 0 bases; J trimming: 7 bases; junction bases outside the gene matches: 5. Germline-derived CDR1 and CDR2 are SEHNR and FQNEAQ (reference sequence).

The gene calls are TRBV4-1 and TRBJ2-3, with TRBD2 identical over 8 bases. Per germline, CDR1 MGHRA and CDR2 YSYEKL. With V trimmed by 6 bases and J by 0 bases, 2 bases remained unmatched. The CDR3 spans 14 residues. The CDR3 bases are TGCGCCAGCAGTCGACTAGCGAGCACAGATACGCAGTATTTT. As protein: CASSRLASTDTQYF.

The chain uses TRBV10-3 and TRBJ2-5, with 8 bases aligning to TRBD2. From germline, CDR1 is ENHRY and CDR2 SYGVKD. V lost 4 bases to trimming and J lost 5 bases; unmatched junction nucleotides: 18. The CDR3 totals 18 residues. The DNA of the CDR3 is TGTGCCATCAGTGCTTCGGGGGTGAGCGGGGGCGGGGTCGAGACCCAGTACTTC. Translation: CAISASGVSGGGVETQYF.

J is TRBJ1-4 and V is TRBV7-9; the D gene is possibly TRBD1 (6 bases). The germline V gene encodes CDR1 SEHNR and CDR2 FQNEAQ (reference sequence). This CDR3 region has 17 residues. V lost 7 bases to trimming and J lost 0 bases, with 18 bases between them. Here the CDR3 DNA reads TGTGCCAGCACACTTACTGCGGGGGGGCCAACTAATGAAAAACTGTTTTTT. Its translation is CASTLTAGGPTNEKLFF.

The rearrangement uses TRBV7-2 and TRBJ1-2, with 10 bases aligning to TRBD1. This CDR3 has 15 residues. V gave up 9 bases and J gave up 6 bases; unmatched junction bases: 13. From germline, CDR1 is SGHTA and CDR2 FQGNSA. The CDR3: CASSLPGQGYNGYTF. The CDR3 coding sequence is TGTGCCAGTAGCCTACCGGGACAGGGGTATAATGGCTACACCTTC.

This clone has a count of ten or more. The chain recombines TRBV5-1 with TRBJ2-7, with 7 bases fitting TRBD1. Germline values: CDR1 SGHRS, CDR2 YFSETQ. CDR3 length: 14 amino acids. V was clipped by 7 bases and J by 7 bases; unmatched bases: 14. CDR3 residues: CASGITSRGFEQYV. In nucleotides, the CDR3 is TGCGCCAGCGGCATAACGTCCAGGGGGTTTGAGCAGTACGTC.

CDR3 protein: CSASLLASSSYNSPLHF. In DNA, the CDR3 is TGCAGTGCTAGTCTTCTCGCTTCCAGCTCCTATAATTCACCCCTCCACTTT. The rearrangement uses TRBV20-1 and TRBJ1-6; D unresolved. Germline loops: CDR1 DFQATT, CDR2 SNEGSKA (reference sequence). The CDR3 is 17 amino acids. Between the trimmed V and J ends, which lost 3 bases and 0 bases, there was a span of 15 bases.

CDR3 nucleotides: TGTGCCAGCAGCGGCAGGTATAATTCACCCCTCCACTTT. Its protein product is CASSGRYNSPLHF. The rearrangement links TRBV11-2 to TRBJ1-6; D ambiguous. Trimming removed 5 bases at V and 4 bases at J, with 6 bases between. The CDR3 extends over 13 amino acids. CDR1 and CDR2 (germline): SGHAT, FQNNGV.

V and J are TRBV19 and TRBJ2-5; D not certain. Trimming pared 7 bases from V and 5 bases from J, leaving 14 bases between. The CDR3 is made up of 13 amino acids. Germline V CDR1 and CDR2: LNHDA, SQIVND (reference sequence). CDR3 sequence reads: CASNGQLEETQYF. CDR3 DNA: TGTGCCAGTAATGGCCAACTGGAGGAGACCCAGTACTTC.

The chain carries TRBV4-1 and TRBJ2-2; 9 bases are shared with TRBD2. Germline lookup yields CDR1 MGHRA and CDR2 YSYEKL. Trimming at V came to 3 bases and at J to 6 bases, leaving 14 bases not matched to a gene. The CDR3 is 18 amino acids. Here the CDR3 DNA reads TGCGCCAGCAGCCAGGTCTGGCGGGAGGGCCGGGGCGCCGGGGAGCTGTTTTTT. This sequence encodes CASSQVWREGRGAGELFF.

The V call is TRBV6-5, the J call TRBJ1-2; D is perhaps TRBD1 (5 bases). Germline V gene data show CDR1 as MNHEY and CDR2 as SVGAGI. The CDR3 runs 12 residues. V was cut by 6 bases and J by 4 bases, with 9 bases left in between. The CDR3 reads CASRHDSYGYTF. CDR3 bases: TGTGCCAGCAGACACGACAGCTATGGCTACACCTTC.

The genes are TRBV27 and TRBJ1-5, with D maybe TRBD1 (6 bases). The V end lost 8 bases, the J end lost 4 bases, and 15 bases lay between the germline ends. This CDR3 has 14 amino acids. Germline V gene sequence: CDR1 MNHEY, CDR2 SMNVEV (reference sequence). The CDR3 here is CASGKTGPNQPQHF. As DNA, the CDR3 is TGTGCCAGCGGCAAGACAGGCCCTAATCAGCCCCAGCATTTT.

The chain combines TRBV7-3 with TRBJ1-3; the D gene is possibly TRBD1 (5 bases). This CDR3 is 13 amino acids long. V was cut by 5 bases and J by 4 bases, with 9 bases left in between. CDR1 SGHTA and CDR2 FQGTGA come from the germline V gene. The CDR3 DNA is TGTGCCAGCAGCCTAGGGGTGGGAAACACCATATATTTT. Its translation: CASSLGVGNTIYF.